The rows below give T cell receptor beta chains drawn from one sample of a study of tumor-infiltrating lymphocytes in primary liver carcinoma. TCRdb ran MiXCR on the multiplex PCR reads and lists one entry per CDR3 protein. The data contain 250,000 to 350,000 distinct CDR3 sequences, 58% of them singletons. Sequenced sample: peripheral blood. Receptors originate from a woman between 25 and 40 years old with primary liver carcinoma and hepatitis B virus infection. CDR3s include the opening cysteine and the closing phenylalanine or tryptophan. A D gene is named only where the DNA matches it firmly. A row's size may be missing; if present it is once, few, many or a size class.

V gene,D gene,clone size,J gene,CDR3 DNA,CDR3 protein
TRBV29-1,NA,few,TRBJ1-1,TGCAGCGTTCGTCGGGGGGACAACACTGAAGCTTTCTTT,CSVRRGDNTEAFF
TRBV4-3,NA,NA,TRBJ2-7,TGCGCCAGCAACCAAGATTTTCCAGGGTCCTACGAGCACTACTTC,CASNQDFPGSYEHYF
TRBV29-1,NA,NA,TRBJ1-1,TGCAGCGTTGTCGATGGACAGTCCCTGAGCACTGAAGCTCTCTTT,CSVVDGQSLSTEALF
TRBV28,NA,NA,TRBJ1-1,TGTGCCTGCAGTTTATGGGGGGATACTGAAGCTTTCTTT,CACSLWGDTEAFF
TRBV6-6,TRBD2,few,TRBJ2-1,TGTGCCAGCAGTTACGCGGTAGCGGGAGGTAATGAGCAGTTCTTC,CASSYAVAGGNEQFF
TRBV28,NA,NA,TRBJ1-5,TGTGCCGGCAGTCCAAGCCCGTCGACAGCAGTCAATCAACCCCAGCATTTT,CAGSPSPSTAVNQPQHF
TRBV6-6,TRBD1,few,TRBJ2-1,TGTGCCACCGCTCTACAGGGGTGGAATGAGCAGTTCTTC,CATALQGWNEQFF
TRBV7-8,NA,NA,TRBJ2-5,TGTGCCAGCAGCCGCAGGGTTTTCCAAGAGACCCAGTACTTC,CASSRRVFQETQYF
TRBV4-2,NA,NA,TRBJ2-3,TGTGCCAGCAGCCAAGACAACACGGGGATACGAAGGACGCAGTATTTT,CASSQDNTGIRRTQYF
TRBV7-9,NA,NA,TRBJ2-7,TGTGCCAGCAGCCCGGGGCAGGGTGGACAGAACGAGCAGTACTTC,CASSPGQGGQNEQYF
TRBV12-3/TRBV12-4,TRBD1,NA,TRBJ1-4,TGTGCCAGCAGTGGGGACAGCCGGCGGGCTGAAAAACTGTTTTTT,CASSGDSRRAEKLFF
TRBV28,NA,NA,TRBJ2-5,TGTGCCAGCAGTTTATGGGCAGAGGGCGCGGGTGAGACCCAGTACTTC,CASSLWAEGAGETQYF
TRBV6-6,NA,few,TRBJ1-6,TGTGCCAGCATTAATGACCCCACCCTTTCACCCCTCCACTTT,CASINDPTLSPLHF
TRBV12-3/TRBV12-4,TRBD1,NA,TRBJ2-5,TGTGCCAGCACCTCAAGGGAAGACAGGGGAGAGACCCAGTACTTC,CASTSREDRGETQYF
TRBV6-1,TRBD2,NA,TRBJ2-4,TGTGCCAGCAGTGATTTTTCGGGGGGGCTTGCCAAAAACATTCAGTACTTC,CASSDFSGGLAKNIQYF
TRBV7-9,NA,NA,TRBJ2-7,TGTGTCAGCAGCTCCAGCCGGGACGCGCTGTACTTC,CVSSSSRDALYF
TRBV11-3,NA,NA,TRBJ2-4,TGTGCCGGCAGCTTAGCCAAAATCATTCAGTACTTC,CAGSLAKIIQYF
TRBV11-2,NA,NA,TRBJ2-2,TGTACCAGAAGCTTAGTAGGGGGTCGAGTTATCTACACCGGGGAGCTGTTTTTT,CTRSLVGGRVIYTGELFF
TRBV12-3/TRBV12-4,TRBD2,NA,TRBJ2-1,TGTGCCAGCAGTTTTACCGGGACTAGCGGGACCTACAATGAGCAGTTCTTC,CASSFTGTSGTYNEQFF
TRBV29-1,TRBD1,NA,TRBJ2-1,TGCAGCGTTGACAGGGGGCTTTGGGATGAGCAGTTCTTC,CSVDRGLWDEQFF
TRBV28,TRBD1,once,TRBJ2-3,TGTGCCAGCAGTTCGGGACAGCACACAGATACGCAGTATTTT,CASSSGQHTDTQYF
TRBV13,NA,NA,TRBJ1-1,TGTGCCAGCAGCCCCGGGCTCGAAGCTTTCTTT,CASSPGLEAFF
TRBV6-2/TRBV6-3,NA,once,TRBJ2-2,TGTGCCACCTATCTTAGCGAATCCGGGGAGCTGCTTTTT,CATYLSESGELLF
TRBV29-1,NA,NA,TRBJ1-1,TGCAACATTATACAGGGCCCAGGGGAAGCTTTCTTT,CNIIQGPGEAFF
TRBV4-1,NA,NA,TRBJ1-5,TGCGCCAGCAGCCAAGTTGAGGGGGGCAATCAGCCCCAGCATTTT,CASSQVEGGNQPQHF
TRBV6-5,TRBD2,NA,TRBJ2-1,TGTGTCAGCAGGACTAGCACCTACAATGAGCAGTTCTTC,CVSRTSTYNEQFF
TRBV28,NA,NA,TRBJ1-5,TGTGCCAGCAGCCTAAACTTTAGCAATCAGCCCCAGCATTTT,CASSLNFSNQPQHF
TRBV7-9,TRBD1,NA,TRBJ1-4,TGTGCCAGCAGCTTAGGAGACAGGGCAAGTGAAAAACTGTTTTTT,CASSLGDRASEKLFF
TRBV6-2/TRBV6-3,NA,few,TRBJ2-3,TGTGCCGGATTGACCCCGGGCACAGATACGCAGTATTTT,CAGLTPGTDTQYF
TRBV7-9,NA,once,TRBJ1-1,TGTGCCAGCAGCTTCGGACAGAAGAACACTGAAGTTTTCTTT,CASSFGQKNTEVFF
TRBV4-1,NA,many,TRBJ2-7,TGCGCCAGCAGCCACCCGGGACTCTCTCCTGACGAGCAGTACTTC,CASSHPGLSPDEQYF
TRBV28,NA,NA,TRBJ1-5,TGTGCCAGCAGTTTATACGGGATTAATCAGCCCCAGCATTTT,CASSLYGINQPQHF
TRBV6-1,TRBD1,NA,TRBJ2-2,TGTGCCAGCAGTGGCCCGACAGGGACGAACACCGGGGAGCTGTTTTTT,CASSGPTGTNTGELFF
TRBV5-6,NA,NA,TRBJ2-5,TGTGCCAGCAGCGAGACCAGGGGAGCCATCCAAGAGACCCAGTACTTC,CASSETRGAIQETQYF
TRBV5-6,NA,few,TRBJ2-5,TGTGCCAGCAGCTATGGACGGGGAGAGACCCAGTACTTC,CASSYGRGETQYF
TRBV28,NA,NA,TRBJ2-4,TGTGCCAGCAGTCCTCCGCGCAGCCTGCTAGCCAAAAACATTCAGTACTTC,CASSPPRSLLAKNIQYF
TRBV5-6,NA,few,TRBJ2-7,TGTGCCAGCAGCCCTCCAGCAGGTTCCTACGAGCAGTACTTC,CASSPPAGSYEQYF
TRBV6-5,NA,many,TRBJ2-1,TGTGCCAGCGGGTACAATGAGCAGTTCTTC,CASGYNEQFF
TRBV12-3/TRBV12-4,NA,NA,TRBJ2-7,TGTGCCAGCAGTCCCACGGACATGACCTACGAGCAGTACTTC,CASSPTDMTYEQYF
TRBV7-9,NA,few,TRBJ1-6,TGTGCCAGCAGCTTTACAGAGGTTACCACTAATTCACCCCTCCACTTT,CASSFTEVTTNSPLHF
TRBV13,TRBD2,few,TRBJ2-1,TGTGCCAGCAGCCCAGCGGGAGAGTTGAATGAGCAGTTCTTC,CASSPAGELNEQFF
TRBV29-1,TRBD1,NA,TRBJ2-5,TGCAGCGCCCCACGAGGACAGGGAGAGACCCAGTACTTC,CSAPRGQGETQYF
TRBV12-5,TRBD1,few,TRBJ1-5,TGTGCTAGTGGGGACCGGGACAGGTCCTTTGGGCCCCAGCATTTT,CASGDRDRSFGPQHF
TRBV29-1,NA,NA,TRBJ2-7,TGCAGCGTTCGTCCGAATTTTAGCAGGGGCGAGCTCTACGAGCAGTGCTTC,CSVRPNFSRGELYEQCF
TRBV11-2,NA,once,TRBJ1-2,TGTGCCGGCAGCTTAGACCAGCACACCCAGGCGGGCTACATCTTC,CAGSLDQHTQAGYIF
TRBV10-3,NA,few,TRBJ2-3,TGTGCCATCAGGGCCCTGGACAGTACGCTAGATACGCAGTATTTT,CAIRALDSTLDTQYF
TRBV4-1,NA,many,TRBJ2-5,TGCGCCAGCAGCCAAGATCTGGCACCCCAAGAGACCCAGTACTTC,CASSQDLAPQETQYF
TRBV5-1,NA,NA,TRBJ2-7,TGCGCCAGCAGCTCTATCGACTCTATCGAGCAGTACTTC,CASSSIDSIEQYF
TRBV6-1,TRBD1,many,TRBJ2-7,TGTGCCAGCACTGGGACAGGGGGAGACCACGAGCAGTACTTC,CASTGTGGDHEQYF
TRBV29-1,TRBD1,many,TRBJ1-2,TGCAGCGTTGGACAGGGGGCGCTTAATGGCTACACCTTC,CSVGQGALNGYTF
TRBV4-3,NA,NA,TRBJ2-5,TGCGCCAGCAGCTTGGGCAGGACGATTGAAGAGACCCAGTACTTC,CASSLGRTIEETQYF
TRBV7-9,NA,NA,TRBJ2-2,TGTGCCAGCAGCCCCCTCGTGAGTCTGGAGCTGTTTTTT,CASSPLVSLELFF
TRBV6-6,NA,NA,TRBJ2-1,TGTGCCAGTACGGCCGGATACAATGAGCAGTTCTTC,CASTAGYNEQFF
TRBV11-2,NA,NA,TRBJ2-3,TGTGCCAGCAGCTCAGTCCCCCAGGGACCAGGTACGCAGTATTTT,CASSSVPQGPGTQYF